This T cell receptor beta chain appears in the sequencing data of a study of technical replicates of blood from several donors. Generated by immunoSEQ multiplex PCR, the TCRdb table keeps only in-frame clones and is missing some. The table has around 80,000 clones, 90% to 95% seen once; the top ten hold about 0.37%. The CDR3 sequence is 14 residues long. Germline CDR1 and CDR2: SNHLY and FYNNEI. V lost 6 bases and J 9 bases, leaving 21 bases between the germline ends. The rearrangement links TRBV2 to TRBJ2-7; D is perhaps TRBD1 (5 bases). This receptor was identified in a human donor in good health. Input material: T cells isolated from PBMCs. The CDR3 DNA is TGTGCCAGCAGGGTTCTTGACAGTCCCCTGGGGCAGTACTTC. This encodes CASRVLDSPLGQYF.